The TCR beta chain described here comes from a study of blood T cell repertoires in COVID-19. Data came from immunoSEQ multiplex PCR; TCRdb stores just in-frame clones and leaves some out. In the table there are around 120,000 clones, 60% to 85% of which are singletons. This CDR3 spans 13 amino acids. CDR1 is SGHTA and CDR2 is FQGNSA in the germline V gene. The germline V and J ends were trimmed by 6 bases and 6 bases, with 11 bases remaining between them. The TCR comes from a man between 70 and 80 years old with acute or convalescent COVID-19. The chain employs TRBV7-2 and TRBJ1-4, with D hard to call. Material: peripheral blood. The CDR3 reads CASRLPVDEKLFF. The CDR3 DNA reads TGTGCCAGCAGGCTCCCGGTAGATGAAAAACTGTTTTTT.